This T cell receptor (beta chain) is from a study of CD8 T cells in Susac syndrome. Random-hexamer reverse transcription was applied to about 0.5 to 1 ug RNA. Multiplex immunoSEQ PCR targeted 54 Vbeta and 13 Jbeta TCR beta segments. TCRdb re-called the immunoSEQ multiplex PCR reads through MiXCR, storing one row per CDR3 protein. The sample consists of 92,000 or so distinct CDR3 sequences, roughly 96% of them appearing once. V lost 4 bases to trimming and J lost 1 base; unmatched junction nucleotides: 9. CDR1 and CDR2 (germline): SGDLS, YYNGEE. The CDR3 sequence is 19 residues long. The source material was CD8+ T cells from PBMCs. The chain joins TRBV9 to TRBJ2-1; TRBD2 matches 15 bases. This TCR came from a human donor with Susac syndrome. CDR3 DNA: TGTGCCAGCAGCCCCCGGACTAGCGGGGGGGCAGGGTCCTACAATGAGCAGTTCTTC. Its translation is CASSPRTSGGAGSYNEQFF.